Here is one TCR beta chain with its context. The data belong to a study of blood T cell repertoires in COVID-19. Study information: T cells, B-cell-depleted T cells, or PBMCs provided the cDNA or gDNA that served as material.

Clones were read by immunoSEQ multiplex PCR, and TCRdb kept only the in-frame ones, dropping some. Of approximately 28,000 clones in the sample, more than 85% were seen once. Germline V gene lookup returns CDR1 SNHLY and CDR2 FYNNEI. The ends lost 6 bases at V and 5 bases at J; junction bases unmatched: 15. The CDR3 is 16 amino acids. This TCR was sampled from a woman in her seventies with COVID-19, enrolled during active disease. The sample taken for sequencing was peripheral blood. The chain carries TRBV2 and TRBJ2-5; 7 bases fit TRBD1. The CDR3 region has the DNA TGTGCCAGCAGGGACACAGGGGTGGGAATACGGGAGACCCAGTACTTC. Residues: CASRDTGVGIRETQYF.